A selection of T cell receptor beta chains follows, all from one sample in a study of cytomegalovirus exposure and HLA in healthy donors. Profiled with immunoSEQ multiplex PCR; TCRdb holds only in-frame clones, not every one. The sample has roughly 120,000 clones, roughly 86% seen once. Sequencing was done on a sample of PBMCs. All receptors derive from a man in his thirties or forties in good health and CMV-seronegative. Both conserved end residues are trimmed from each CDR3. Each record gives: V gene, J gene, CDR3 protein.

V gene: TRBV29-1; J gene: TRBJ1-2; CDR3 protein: SVELGQGVGYT
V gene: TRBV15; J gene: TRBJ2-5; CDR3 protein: ATSRPRGNQETQY
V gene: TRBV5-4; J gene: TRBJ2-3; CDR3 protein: ASGRGRSTDTQY
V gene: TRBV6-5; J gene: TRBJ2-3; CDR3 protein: ASRRTGVLTDTQY
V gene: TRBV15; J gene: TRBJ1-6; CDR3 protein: ATSPTGENSPLH
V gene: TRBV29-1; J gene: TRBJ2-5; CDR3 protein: SVLTGKETQY
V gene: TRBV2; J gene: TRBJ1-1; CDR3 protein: ASSARAGTEAF
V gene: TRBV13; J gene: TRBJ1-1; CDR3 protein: ASSEEALTF
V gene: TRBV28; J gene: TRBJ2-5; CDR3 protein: ASKPLDAIQETQY
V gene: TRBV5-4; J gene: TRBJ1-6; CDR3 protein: ASSNGQGVGSPLH
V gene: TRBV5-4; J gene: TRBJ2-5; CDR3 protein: ASRPGTTSKETQY
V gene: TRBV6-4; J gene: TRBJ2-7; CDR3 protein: ASSEIGGHEQY
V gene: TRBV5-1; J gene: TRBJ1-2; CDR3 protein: ASSFRQGVVGGYT
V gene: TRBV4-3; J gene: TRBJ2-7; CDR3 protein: ASSLGTELSYEQY
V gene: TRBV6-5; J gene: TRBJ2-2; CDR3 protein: ASSRDRGSGELF
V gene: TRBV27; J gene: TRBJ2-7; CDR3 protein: ASSLTVLSYEQY
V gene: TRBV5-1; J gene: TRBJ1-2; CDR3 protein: ASSPDRERHNYGYT
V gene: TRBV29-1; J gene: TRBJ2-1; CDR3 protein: SARSSGDFNEQF
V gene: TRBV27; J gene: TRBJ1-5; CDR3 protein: ASSLAATDQPQH
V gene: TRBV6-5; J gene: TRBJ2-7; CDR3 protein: ASSYSGLGGEQY